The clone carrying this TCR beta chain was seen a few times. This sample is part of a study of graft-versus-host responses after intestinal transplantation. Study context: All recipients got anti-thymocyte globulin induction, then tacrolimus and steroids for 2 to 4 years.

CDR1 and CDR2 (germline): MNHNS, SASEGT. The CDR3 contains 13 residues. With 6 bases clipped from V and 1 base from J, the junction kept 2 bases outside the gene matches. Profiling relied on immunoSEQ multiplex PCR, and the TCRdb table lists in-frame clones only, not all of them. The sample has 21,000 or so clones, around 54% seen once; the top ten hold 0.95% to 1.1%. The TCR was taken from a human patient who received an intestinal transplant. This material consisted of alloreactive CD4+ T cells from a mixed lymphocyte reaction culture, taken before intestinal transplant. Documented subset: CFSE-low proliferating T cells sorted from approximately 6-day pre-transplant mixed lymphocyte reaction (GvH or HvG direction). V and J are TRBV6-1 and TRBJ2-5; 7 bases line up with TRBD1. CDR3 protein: CASRKGAQETQYF. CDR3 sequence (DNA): TGTGCCAGCAGAAAGGGGGCCCAAGAGACCCAGTACTTC.